These 8 T cell receptor beta chains originate from one sample sequenced in a study of post-analysis software for immune sequencing data. cDNA libraries for TCR beta contained unique molecular identifiers. TCRdb used MiXCR to reprocess the PCR reads, holding one entry per CDR3 protein. Here the sample spans 450,000 or so distinct CDR3 sequences, approximately 46% being singletons. Study-wide results and limits: Five TRBV segments, including TRBV5-6, TRBV5-1 and TRBV20-1, were more frequent in patients than controls.

No antigens are known for them. The sample comprised blood. The receptors stem from a girl between 10 and 17 years old with multiple sclerosis.

This chain connects TRBV20-1 to TRBJ2-6; 14 bases are a match to TRBD2. The CDR3 is 19 amino acids. The ends lost 5 bases at V and 4 bases at J; junction bases unmatched: 13. From germline, CDR1 is DFQATT and CDR2 SNEGSKA (reference sequence). The CDR3 loop is CSAENLGLAGAEGANVLTF. For the CDR3, the DNA is TGCAGTGCTGAGAACCTGGGACTAGCGGGAGCGGAGGGGGCCAACGTCCTGACTTTC.

For this clonotype: The CDR3 end shows no conserved phenylalanine or tryptophan, and so a read error is likely. The chain joins TRBV4-3 to TRBJ2-1, with D uncertain. Germline V CDR1 and CDR2: LGHNA, YSLEER. The V gene lost 0 bases and the J gene lost 5 bases, with 8 bases spanning the gap. The CDR3 totals 14 residues. CDR3 nucleotides: TGCGCCAGCAGCCAAGACGAGTATAACAATGAGCAGTTCTGC. Its translation is CASSQDEYNNEQFC.

This clonotype was counted many times. The V and J genes are TRBV5-1 and TRBJ2-7, with 9 bases fitting TRBD1. The CDR3 extends over 15 amino acids. Germline loops: CDR1 SGHRS, CDR2 YFSETQ. The trim removed 0 bases at V and 2 bases at J, leaving 3 bases unmatched. Here the CDR3 reads CASSLARTGAYEQYF. Written as DNA, the CDR3 is TGCGCCAGCAGCTTGGCCCGGACAGGGGCCTACGAGCAGTACTTC. The full variable domain, its missing parts supplied by reference TRBV5-1 and TRBJ2-7, is KAGVTQTPRYLIKTRGQQVTLSCSPISGHRSVSWYQQTPGQGLQFLFEYFSETQRNKGNFPGRFSGRQFSNSRSEMNVSTLELGDSALYLCASSLARTGAYEQYFGPGTRLTVT.

This chain links TRBV7-2 with TRBJ2-4, with unresolved D. Germline CDR1 is SGHTA and CDR2 is FQGNSA. V dropped 1 base and J dropped 8 bases, with 6 bases sitting between them. This CDR3 contains 12 residues. The CDR3 loop is CASSLGPDIQYF. CDR3 bases: TGTGCCAGCAGCTTAGGACCTGACATTCAGTACTTC.

The chain is built from TRBV30 and TRBJ1-2; D is uncertain. V was shortened by 0 bases and J by 8 bases, with 13 bases between the two germline ends. This CDR3 spans 13 amino acids. The germline V gene has CDR1 GTSNPN and CDR2 SVGIG (reference sequence). The CDR3 region has the DNA TGTGCCTGGAGTGTAATGGCAGTAGAGGGCTACACCTTC. Translation: CAWSVMAVEGYTF.

The rearrangement links TRBV7-2 to TRBJ2-3; 9 positions agree with TRBD2. The CDR3 extends over 15 amino acids. The germline V gene has CDR1 SGHTA and CDR2 FQGNSA. Trimming at V came to 3 bases and at J to 2 bases, leaving 3 bases not matched to a gene. The CDR3, as DNA: TGTGCCAGCAGCTTTAGCGGGGGACCCACAGATACGCAGTATTTT. This encodes CASSFSGGPTDTQYF.

The CDR3 coding sequence is TGTGCCATCAGCACCTCGGGCCCGAACACCGGGGAGCTGTTTTTT. As protein: CAISTSGPNTGELFF. The J gene is TRBJ2-2, the V gene TRBV10-3; D gene unclear. The CDR3 has 15 amino acids. CDR1 ENHRY and CDR2 SYGVKD come from the germline V gene. With 6 bases removed from V and 0 bases from J, the gap between germline ends came to 11 bases.

The rearrangement uses TRBV5-6 and TRBJ2-1; possible D gene TRBD2, 6 bases. Germline-derived CDR1 and CDR2 are SGHDT and YYEEEE. This CDR3 is 13 amino acids long. V shed 7 bases and J shed 5 bases, with 13 bases lying between them. The CDR3 region has the DNA TGTGCCAGCGGTCCACGGGGGAACAATGAGCAGTTCTTC. Translated: CASGPRGNNEQFF. The full variable domain, with the rest looked up from reference TRBV5-6 and TRBJ2-1, is DAGVTQSPTHLIKTRGQQVTLRCSPKSGHDTVSWYQQALGQGPQFIFQYYEEEERQRGNFPDRFSGHQFPNYSSELNVNALLLGDSALYLCASGPRGNNEQFFGPGTRLTVL.